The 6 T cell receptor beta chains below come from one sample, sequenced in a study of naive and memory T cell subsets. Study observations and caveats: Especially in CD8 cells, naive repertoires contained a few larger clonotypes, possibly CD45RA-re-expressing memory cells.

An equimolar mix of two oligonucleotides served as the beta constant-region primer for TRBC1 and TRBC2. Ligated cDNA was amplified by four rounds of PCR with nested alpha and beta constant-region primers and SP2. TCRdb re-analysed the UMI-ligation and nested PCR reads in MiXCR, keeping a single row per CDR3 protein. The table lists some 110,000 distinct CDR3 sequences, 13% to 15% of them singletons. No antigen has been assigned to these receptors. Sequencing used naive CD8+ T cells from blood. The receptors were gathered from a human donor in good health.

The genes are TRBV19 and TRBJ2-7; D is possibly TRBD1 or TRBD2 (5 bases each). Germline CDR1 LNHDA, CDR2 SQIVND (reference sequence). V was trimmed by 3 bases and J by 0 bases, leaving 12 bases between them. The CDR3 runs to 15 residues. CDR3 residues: CASSMGTGISYEQYF. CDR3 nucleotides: TGTGCCAGTAGTATGGGGACGGGGATCTCCTACGAGCAGTACTTC. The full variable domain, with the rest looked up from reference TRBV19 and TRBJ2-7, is DGGITQSPKYLFRKEGQNVTLSCEQNLNHDAMYWYRQDPGQGLRLIYYSQIVNDFQKGDIAEGYSVSREKKESFPLTVTSAQKNPTAFYLCASSMGTGISYEQYFGPGTRLTVT.

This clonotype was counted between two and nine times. The CDR3 nucleotides read TGTGCCAGCAGCTTAGCGCCCGGACCGGGATTTGGGGGGGATGAGCAGTTCTTC. Translated: CASSLAPGPGFGGDEQFF. The chain recombines TRBV11-2 with TRBJ2-1; 7 bases are a match to TRBD2. Germline V CDR1 and CDR2: SGHAT, FQNNGV. The trim removed 1 base at V and 8 bases at J, leaving 17 bases unmatched. This CDR3 has 18 residues.

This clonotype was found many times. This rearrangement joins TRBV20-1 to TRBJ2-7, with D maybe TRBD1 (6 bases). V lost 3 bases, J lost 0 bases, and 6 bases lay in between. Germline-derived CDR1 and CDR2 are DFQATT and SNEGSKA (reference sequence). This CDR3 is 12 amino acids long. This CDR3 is CSARDSSYEQYF. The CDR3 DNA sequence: TGCAGTGCTAGGGACAGCTCCTACGAGCAGTACTTC.

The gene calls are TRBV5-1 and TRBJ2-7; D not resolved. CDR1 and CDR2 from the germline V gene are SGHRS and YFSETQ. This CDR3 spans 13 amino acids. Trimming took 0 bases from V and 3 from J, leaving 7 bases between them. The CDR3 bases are TGCGCCAGCAGCTTGGACACATTCTACGAGCAGTACTTC. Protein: CASSLDTFYEQYF.

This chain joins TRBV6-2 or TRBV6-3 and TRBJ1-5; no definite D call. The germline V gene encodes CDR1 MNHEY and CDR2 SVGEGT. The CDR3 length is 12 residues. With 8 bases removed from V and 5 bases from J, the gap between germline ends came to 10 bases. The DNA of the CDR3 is TGTGCCAGCTCCGAAGGGTATCAGCCCCAGCATTTT. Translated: CASSEGYQPQHF.

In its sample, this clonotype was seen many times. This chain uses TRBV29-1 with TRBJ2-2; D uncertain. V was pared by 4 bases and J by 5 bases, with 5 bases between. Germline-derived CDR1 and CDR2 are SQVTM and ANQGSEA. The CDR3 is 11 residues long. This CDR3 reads CSVGGTGELFF. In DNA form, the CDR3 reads TGCAGCGTTGGTGGGACCGGGGAGCTGTTTTTT.